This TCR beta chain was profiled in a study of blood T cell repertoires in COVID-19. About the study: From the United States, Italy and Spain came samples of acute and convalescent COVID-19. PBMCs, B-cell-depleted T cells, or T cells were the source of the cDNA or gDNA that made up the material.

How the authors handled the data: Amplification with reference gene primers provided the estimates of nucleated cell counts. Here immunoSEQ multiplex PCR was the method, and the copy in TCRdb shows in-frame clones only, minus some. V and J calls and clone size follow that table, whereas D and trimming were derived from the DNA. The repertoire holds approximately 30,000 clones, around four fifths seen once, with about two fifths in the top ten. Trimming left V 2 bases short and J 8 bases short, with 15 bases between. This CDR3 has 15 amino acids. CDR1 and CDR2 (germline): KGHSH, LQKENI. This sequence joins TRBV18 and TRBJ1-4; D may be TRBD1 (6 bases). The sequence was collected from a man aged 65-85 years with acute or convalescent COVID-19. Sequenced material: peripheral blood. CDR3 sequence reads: CASSPDGDTFEKLFF. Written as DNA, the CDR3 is TGTGCCAGCTCACCAGACGGGGACACTTTCGAAAAACTGTTTTTT.